The TCR beta chain described here comes from a study of blood T cell repertoires in COVID-19 (dated by TCRdb to 2020 to 2021). Concerning the study at large: Collaborator samples came from the United States, Italy and Spain and covered acute and convalescent phases of COVID-19. The material from the prospective study consisted of cDNA or gDNA derived from T cells, B-cell-depleted T cells, or PBMCs. Deeply sampled blood TCRbeta repertoires from subjects exposed to, actively infected with, or recovered from COVID-19 were included in the dataset. A freely available public database, intended as a resource for researchers studying the immune response to SARS-CoV-2, is where the repertoires were released. The samples were drawn from the first 160 participants of the ongoing ImmuneRACE study and from roughly 1,300 subjects provided by 6 global collaborators. Nearly every sample came with metadata listing a de-identified subject ID, COVID-19 status, age in years and sex. Where available, HLA class I and class II types were obtained from metadata supplied by the sample provider rather than from assay-based typing.

On this clone itself: Its antigen target is currently unknown. There are no base qualities to consult, and no much larger clone falls within one base.

The immunoSEQ Assay, a bias-controlled multiplex PCR, was used to amplify TCRbeta CDR3 regions from genomic DNA. On the study's bioinformatics: Nucleated cell counts per sample were estimated from amplification of reference gene primers within the assay. To quantify the absolute abundance of each unique TCRbeta CDR3 rearrangement, sequence reads were collapsed and filtered. For each sample, productive Simpson clonality was calculated as the square root of Simpson's diversity index over productive rearrangements. In its TCRdb copy, this immuneACCESS table keeps in-frame sequences only and misses some clones. Where compared with another copy, unresolved V genes explain less than half of these, and the others have no known cause. D and trimming come from the DNA, and the V and J calls and clone size come from that table. The sample table shows about 92,000 clones, and approximately 90% are seen once. About a sixth of the sample rests with the top ten.

In Seattle, one collaborating source enrolled patients while the infection was active and tracked those patients longitudinally over the course of disease. Collaborating institutions collected whole blood in K2EDTA tubes following their own protocols. For TCRbeta analysis, collaborator samples were shipped as frozen whole blood, as isolated PBMCs, or as DNA extracted from either sample type. Study-level results and caveats: How much clinical and demographic metadata was included differed by source and by participant, and the metadata was provided uncurated.

The CDR3 covers 14 residues, taking in both the cysteine and the phenylalanine. Just CDR3 DNA is preserved here, 42 bases in frame from base 1. V is cut by 5 bases and J by 3 bases, and the space between the germline ends is 13 bases. The germline V gene (reference sequence) yields SEHNR for CDR1 and FQNEAQ for CDR2. Recombination joined TRBV7-9 with TRBJ1-1; 5 matching bases give a weak D call of TRBD1. The sequencing sample was made of peripheral blood. The sequence was obtained from a woman aged 55-69 years with COVID-19, enrolled during active disease. The DNA reads TGTGCCAGCAGCCTGGGCACAGGTTACACTGAAGCTTTCTTT. This sequence encodes CASSLGTGYTEAFF. Here the CDR3 is joined to the reference TRBV7-9 and TRBJ1-1 genes, and the full variable domain is: DTGVSQNPRHKITKRGQNVTFRCDPISEHNRLYWYRQTLGQGPEFLTYFQNEAQLEKSRLLSDRFSAERPKGSFSTLEIQRTEQGDSAMYLCASSLGTGYTEAFFGQGTRLTVV.